These 2 T cell receptor beta chains were all obtained from the same sample, sequenced in a study of blood T cell repertoires in COVID-19. Measured with immunoSEQ multiplex PCR; TCRdb has only the in-frame clones, and not every one. Found here are fewer than 140,000 clones, roughly four fifths of them singletons; the top ten hold around 6.2%. The specimen was peripheral blood. These TCRs come from a man older than 75 with COVID-19, enrolled during active disease.

The V gene is TRBV14, the J gene TRBJ2-1; D not certain. With 1 base removed from V and 7 bases from J, the gap between germline ends came to 8 bases. The CDR3 has 13 residues. Germline CDR1 is SGHDN and CDR2 is FVKESK. This CDR3 reads CASSQVYRNEQFF. The CDR3 coding sequence is TGTGCCAGCAGCCAAGTATATCGGAATGAGCAGTTCTTC.

This clone was seen a few times. This chain joins TRBV19 and TRBJ2-7; D uncertain. Germline lookup yields CDR1 LNHDA and CDR2 SQIVND (reference sequence). The V end lost 5 bases, the J end lost 1 base, and 15 bases lay between the germline ends. The CDR3 is 15 amino acids. Here the CDR3 reads CASSVDTLWSYEQYF. The CDR3 nucleotides are TGTGCCAGTAGTGTCGACACCCTGTGGTCCTACGAGCAGTACTTC.